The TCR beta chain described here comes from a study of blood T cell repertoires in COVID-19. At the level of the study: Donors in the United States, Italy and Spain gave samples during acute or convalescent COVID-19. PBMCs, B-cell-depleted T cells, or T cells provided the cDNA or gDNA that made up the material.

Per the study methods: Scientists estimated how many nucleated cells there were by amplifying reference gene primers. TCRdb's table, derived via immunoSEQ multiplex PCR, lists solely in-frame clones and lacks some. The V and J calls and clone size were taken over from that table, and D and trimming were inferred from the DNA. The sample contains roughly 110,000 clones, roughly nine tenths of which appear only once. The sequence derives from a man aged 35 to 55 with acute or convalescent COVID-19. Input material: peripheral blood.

The CDR3 DNA reads TGTGCCAGCAGCGACGCGACAGGCACCCCAGACTATGGCTACACCTTC. As protein: CASSDATGTPDYGYTF. The chain uses TRBV5-6 and TRBJ1-2, with D possibly TRBD1 on 6 matching bases. The length of the CDR3 is 16 residues. The V and J ends lost 4 bases and 3 bases respectively, with 19 bases between them. Germline V gene sequence: CDR1 SGHDT, CDR2 YYEEEE.